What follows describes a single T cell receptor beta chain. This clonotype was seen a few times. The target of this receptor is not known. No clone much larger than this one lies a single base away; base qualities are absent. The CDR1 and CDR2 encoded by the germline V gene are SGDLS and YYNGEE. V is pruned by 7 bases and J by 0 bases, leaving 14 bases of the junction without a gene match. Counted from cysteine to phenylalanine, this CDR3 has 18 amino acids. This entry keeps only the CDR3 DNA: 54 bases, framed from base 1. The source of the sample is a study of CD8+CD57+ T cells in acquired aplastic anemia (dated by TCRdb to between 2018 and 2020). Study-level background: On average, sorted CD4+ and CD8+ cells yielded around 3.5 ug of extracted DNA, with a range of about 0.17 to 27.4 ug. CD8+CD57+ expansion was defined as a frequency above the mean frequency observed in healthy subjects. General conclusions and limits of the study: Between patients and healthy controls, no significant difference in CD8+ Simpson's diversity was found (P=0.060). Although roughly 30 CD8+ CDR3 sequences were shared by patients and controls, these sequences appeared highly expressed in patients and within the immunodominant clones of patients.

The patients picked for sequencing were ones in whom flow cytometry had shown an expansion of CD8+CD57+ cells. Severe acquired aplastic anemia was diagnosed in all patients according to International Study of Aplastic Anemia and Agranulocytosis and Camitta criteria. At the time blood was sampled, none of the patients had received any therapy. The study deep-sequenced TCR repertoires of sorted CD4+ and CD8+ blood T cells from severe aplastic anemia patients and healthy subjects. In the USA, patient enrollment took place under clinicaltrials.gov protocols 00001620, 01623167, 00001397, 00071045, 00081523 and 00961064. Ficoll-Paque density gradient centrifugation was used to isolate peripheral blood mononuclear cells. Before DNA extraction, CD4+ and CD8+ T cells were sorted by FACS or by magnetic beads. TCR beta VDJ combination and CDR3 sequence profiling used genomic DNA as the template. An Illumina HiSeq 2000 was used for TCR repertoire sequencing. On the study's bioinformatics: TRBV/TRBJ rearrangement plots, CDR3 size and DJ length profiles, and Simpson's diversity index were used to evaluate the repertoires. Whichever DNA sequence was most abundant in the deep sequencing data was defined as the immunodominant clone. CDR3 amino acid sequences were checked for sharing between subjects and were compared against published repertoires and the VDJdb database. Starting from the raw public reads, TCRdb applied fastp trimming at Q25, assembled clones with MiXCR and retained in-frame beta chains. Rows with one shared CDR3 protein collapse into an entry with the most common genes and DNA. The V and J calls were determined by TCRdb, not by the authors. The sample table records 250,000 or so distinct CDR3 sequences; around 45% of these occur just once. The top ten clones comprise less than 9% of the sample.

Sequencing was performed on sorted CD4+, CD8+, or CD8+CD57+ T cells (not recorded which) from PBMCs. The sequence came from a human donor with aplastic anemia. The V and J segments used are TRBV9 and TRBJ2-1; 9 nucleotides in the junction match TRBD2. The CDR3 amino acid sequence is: CASSPPKREALSYNEQFF. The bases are TGTGCCAGCTCACCACCTAAGCGGGAGGCCCTCTCCTACAATGAGCAGTTCTTC.